This is a list of T cell receptor beta chains from one sample in a study of cytomegalovirus exposure and HLA in healthy donors. The repertoire was sequenced with immunoSEQ multiplex PCR; TCRdb's copy has only in-frame clones and lacks some. The table shows over 150,000 clones, with about 85% occurring only once. Sequencing was carried out using PBMCs. The receptors were sampled from a boy between 2 and 10 years old in good health and CMV-seronegative. The CDR3 runs from the conserved cysteine through the conserved F or W. The D gene is left open where the match is weak. Clone size is stated in some rows and not others, as once, few, many or a class when expanded.

abundance,j_gene,v_gene,d_gene,CDR3aa,CDR3nt
-,TRBJ2-5,TRBV7-9,TRBD1,CASSLEGTAPQETQYF,TGTGCCAGCAGCTTAGAAGGGACAGCTCCACAAGAGACCCAGTACTTC
-,TRBJ1-2,TRBV19,-,CASSNGHNYGYTF,TGTGCCAGTAGTAACGGACACAACTATGGCTACACCTTC
-,TRBJ1-6,TRBV11-2,TRBD1,CASSLPGGRSPLHF,TGTGCCAGCAGCTTACCAGGGGGCAGATCACCCCTCCACTTT
-,TRBJ2-3,TRBV15,TRBD2,CATSSTSGGSTDTQYF,TGTGCCACCAGCAGTACTAGCGGGGGGAGCACAGATACGCAGTATTTT
-,TRBJ2-1,TRBV11-3,TRBD2,CASSPEAGAYNEQFF,TGTGCCAGCAGCCCAGAAGCGGGAGCATACAATGAGCAGTTCTTC
-,TRBJ2-5,TRBV5-1,TRBD1,CASSLSQGAGETQYF,TGCGCCAGCAGCTTGTCCCAGGGGGCTGGGGAGACCCAGTACTTC
-,TRBJ1-1,TRBV13,TRBD1,CASSLEGAGGNTEAFF,TGTGCCAGCAGCTTAGAGGGGGCGGGAGGTAACACTGAAGCTTTCTTT
-,TRBJ2-7,TRBV30,TRBD2,CANRPAGGPNEQYF,TGTGCAAACCGCCCGGCGGGAGGTCCCAACGAGCAGTACTTC
-,TRBJ1-2,TRBV6-1,TRBD1,CASSEGRDRANGYTF,TGTGCCAGCAGTGAAGGGCGGGACAGGGCTAATGGCTACACCTTC
-,TRBJ1-3,TRBV5-1,-,CASSLEGGSGNTIYF,TGCGCCAGCAGCTTAGAGGGAGGAAGTGGAAACACCATATATTTT
-,TRBJ1-1,TRBV5-1,-,CASRHLRIGNITEAFF,TGCGCCAGCAGACACTTAAGAATCGGGAACATCACTGAAGCTTTCTTT
-,TRBJ1-2,TRBV28,TRBD1,CASSPTGISISYTF,TGTGCCAGCAGTCCGACAGGGATCTCTATTAGCTACACCTTC
-,TRBJ2-2,TRBV6-6,TRBD2,CASSYTGWGGSGELFF,TGTGCCAGCAGTTACACAGGCTGGGGGGGGTCCGGGGAGCTGTTTTTT
-,TRBJ2-1,TRBV9,-,CASSVGWQGGDEQFF,TGTGCCAGCAGCGTAGGATGGCAGGGAGGCGATGAGCAGTTCTTC
-,TRBJ1-1,TRBV4-1,TRBD1,CASSQAPPGQGTEAFF,TGCGCCAGCAGCCAAGCCCCGCCGGGACAGGGCACTGAAGCTTTCTTT
-,TRBJ1-6,TRBV4-1,-,CASSQMAIAQGNSPLHF,TGCGCCAGCAGCCAAATGGCGATCGCTCAGGGAAATTCACCCCTCCACTTT
-,TRBJ2-7,TRBV2,-,CASSVSDEQYF,TGTGCCAGCAGTGTTTCGGACGAGCAGTACTTC
-,TRBJ2-2,TRBV6-5,-,CASSPQGGIGELFF,TGTGCCAGCAGCCCCCAAGGAGGGATCGGGGAGCTGTTTTTT
-,TRBJ1-1,TRBV7-9,-,CASTLDSLNTEAFF,TGTGCCAGCACCCTGGACAGCCTGAACACTGAAGCTTTCTTT
-,TRBJ1-6,TRBV16,-,CASSPRGSNSPLHF,TGTGCCAGCAGCCCTCGGGGGTCTAATTCACCCCTCCACTTT
-,TRBJ2-2,TRBV5-1,-,CASSRDLNTGELFF,TGCGCCAGCAGCCGGGACTTAAACACCGGGGAGCTGTTTTTT
-,TRBJ1-3,TRBV10-3,TRBD1,CAISAQGTTGNTIYF,TGTGCCATCAGCGCACAGGGGACAACGGGAAACACCATATATTTT
-,TRBJ2-3,TRBV5-1,-,CASSLAGGRGTDTQYF,TGCGCCAGCAGCTTGGCCGGGGGGCGCGGCACAGATACGCAGTATTTT
-,TRBJ2-1,TRBV6-5,TRBD2,CATHGAGGNEQFF,TGTGCCACCCACGGAGCGGGAGGCAATGAGCAGTTCTTC
-,TRBJ2-1,TRBV6-4,TRBD2,CASSVAGPEGEQFF,TGTGCCAGCAGTGTAGCGGGGCCGGAAGGTGAGCAGTTCTTC
once,TRBJ1-2,TRBV19,-,CASSIEAGWGYTF,TGTGCCAGTAGTATAGAGGCGGGGTGGGGCTACACCTTC
-,TRBJ1-5,TRBV2,TRBD1,CASRGQGYQPQHF,TGTGCCAGCAGGGGACAGGGGTATCAGCCCCAGCATTTT
once,TRBJ2-7,TRBV18,TRBD2,CASSPKAGGTEQYF,TGTGCCAGCTCACCAAAAGCGGGAGGAACAGAGCAGTACTTC
-,TRBJ2-3,TRBV7-9,-,CASSRDTYPLDTQYF,TGTGCCAGCAGCCGGGACACATACCCTCTGGATACGCAGTATTTT
-,TRBJ2-1,TRBV5-1,-,CASSLPGGAGEQFF,TGCGCCAGCAGCCTCCCAGGAGGGGCGGGTGAGCAGTTCTTC
-,TRBJ1-5,TRBV15,-,CATSSQGGQPQHF,TGTGCCACCAGCAGCCAGGGAGGACAGCCCCAGCATTTT
-,TRBJ2-1,TRBV7-2,TRBD2,CASSRGGSYNEQFF,TGTGCCAGCAGCCGGGGGGGCTCCTACAATGAGCAGTTCTTC
-,TRBJ2-5,TRBV4-1,-,CASSAGRVETQYF,TGCGCCAGCAGCGCGGGCCGGGTGGAGACCCAGTACTTC
-,TRBJ1-2,TRBV5-1,-,CASNPRSAGHAVYGYTF,TGCGCCAGCAACCCAAGAAGTGCCGGACACGCCGTTTATGGCTACACCTTC
-,TRBJ2-3,TRBV7-9,TRBD2,CASSTDGRGGPFRIDTQYF,TGTGCCAGCAGCACCGACGGGCGGGGGGGCCCTTTTCGGATAGATACGCAGTATTTT
-,TRBJ1-4,TRBV7-9,-,CASSLGPDPTNEKLFF,TGTGCCAGCAGCTTGGGGCCGGACCCAACTAATGAAAAACTGTTTTTT
-,TRBJ2-1,TRBV18,TRBD1,CASSPQGQGAHEQFF,TGTGCCAGCTCACCGCAGGGACAGGGGGCGCATGAGCAGTTCTTC
-,TRBJ1-1,TRBV19,-,CASKRERGADTEAFF,TGTGCCAGTAAAAGGGAAAGGGGCGCGGACACTGAAGCTTTCTTT
-,TRBJ1-1,TRBV6-1,-,CAVPGVNSGTEAFF,TGTGCCGTACCAGGGGTTAACAGCGGCACTGAAGCTTTCTTT
-,TRBJ1-5,TRBV28,-,CASSFGQRYSNQPQHF,TGTGCCAGCAGTTTTGGACAGCGCTATAGCAATCAGCCCCAGCATTTT
once,TRBJ2-7,TRBV6-5,TRBD1,CASSYLTGQGFYEQYF,TGTGCCAGCAGTTATCTTACGGGACAGGGATTTTACGAGCAGTACTTC
-,TRBJ2-1,TRBV5-1,TRBD2,CASSFEGLAGAYNEQFF,TGCGCCAGCAGTTTTGAAGGGCTAGCGGGAGCCTACAATGAGCAGTTCTTC